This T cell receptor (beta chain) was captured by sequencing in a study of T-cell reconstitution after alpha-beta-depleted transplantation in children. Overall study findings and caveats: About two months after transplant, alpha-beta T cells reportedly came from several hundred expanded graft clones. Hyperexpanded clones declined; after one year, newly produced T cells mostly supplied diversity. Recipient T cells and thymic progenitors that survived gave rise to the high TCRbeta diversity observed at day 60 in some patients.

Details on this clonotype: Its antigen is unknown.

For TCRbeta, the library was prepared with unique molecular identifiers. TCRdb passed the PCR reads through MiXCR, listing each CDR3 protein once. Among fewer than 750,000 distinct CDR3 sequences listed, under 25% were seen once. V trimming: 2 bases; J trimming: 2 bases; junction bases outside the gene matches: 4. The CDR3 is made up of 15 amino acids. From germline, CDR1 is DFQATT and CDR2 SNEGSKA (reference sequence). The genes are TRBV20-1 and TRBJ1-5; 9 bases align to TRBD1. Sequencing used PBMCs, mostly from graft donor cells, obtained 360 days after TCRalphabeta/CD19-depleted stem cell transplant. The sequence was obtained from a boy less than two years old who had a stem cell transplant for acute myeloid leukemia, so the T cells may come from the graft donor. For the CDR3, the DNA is TGCAGTGCTAGAACAGGGGGCACTGGCAATCAGCCCCAGCATTTT. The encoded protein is CSARTGGTGNQPQHF.